This T cell receptor beta chain was obtained from a study of T cells after yellow fever vaccination (dated by TCRdb to the late 2010s). Broadly, across the study: Libraries from fractions with low cell numbers were prepared with the SMART-Seq v4 Ultra Low Input RNA kit. Blood was collected at multiple timepoints before and after primary and secondary immunization, and bulk PBMC replicates and cell subsets were isolated. To follow T-cell clones before and after both primary and booster YFV17D yellow fever vaccination, bulk TCR alpha and beta repertoires underwent longitudinal sequencing. Two healthy male donors, one aged 18 to 30 and one aged 30 to 40 years, were included in the cohort. The paper's findings and limits, for the study overall: A small share of clonotypes occurred in both CD4 and CD8 compartments, likely arising from convergent recombination. Compared with the primary T-cell response, the secondary T-cell response was weaker but faster, peaking on day 5 rather than day 15. Most clones expanded after primary vaccination (96% of CD4 and roughly 90% of CD8) were re-detected after the booster, suggesting that broad memory maintenance occurred. Computational filtering was needed because FACS-sorted repertoires could contain abundant contaminating clonotypes from the bulk population. Because the study included only a couple of donors, the extent to which the findings can be generalized is limited.

Inclusive of the bounding cysteine and phenylalanine, the CDR3 is 13 residues long. The sequence is cut down to CDR3 DNA, 39 bases in frame from base 1. The germline ends are 15 bases apart after V is trimmed by 5 bases and J by 9 bases. Sequences SGHVS (CDR1) and FNYEAQ (CDR2) are obtained from the germline V gene. The sequencer listed for this sample is Illumina NovaSeq 6000. Synthesis of TCR cDNA relied on 5'RACE template switching, a step that introduced a universal primer site along with unique molecular identifiers. Priming for cDNA synthesis came from both the TCR alpha and TCR beta constant segments. Libraries were amplified in two PCR steps, with sample barcodes and sequencing adapters added in the second step. Libraries were sequenced on Illumina HiSeq 2500 (2x100 bp) or NovaSeq (2x150 bp). The original methods were these. Demultiplexing of reads and collapsing into UMI consensus sequences were performed with MIGEC, and V(D)J alignment was carried out with MiXCR. Vaccine-responding clonotypes were identified with edgeR using replicate PBMC samples, with FDR below 0.01 and a log2 fold change above 5 up to day 15 being required. Each bulk clonotype received a CD4 or CD8 identity based on whether the sequenced CD4 or CD8 repertoire contained that clonotype at higher abundance. In-frame beta chains were kept once TCRdb had trimmed the public reads at Q25 with fastp and called clones with MiXCR. Every distinct CDR3 protein forms one entry, paired with its most common genes and DNA. The V and J calls were not made by the authors but by TCRdb's processing. The sample table lists some 290,000 distinct CDR3 sequences, over 8.5% of them with a count of one. Together, the top ten hold under 4% of the sample.

This clonotype was counted only a few times. Its antigen target is currently unknown. The sample holds no much larger clone one base away, and base qualities are not on file. The treatment or condition label here, explained by the study, means: live attenuated yellow fever vaccine strain. PBMCs were isolated from peripheral blood using a standard Ficoll-Paque protocol. CD4 and CD8 T-cell fractions were isolated with Dynabeads CD4 and CD8 positive selection kits. RNA was extracted with TriZol from bulk PBMCs, CD4 and CD8 fractions, and dextramer-positive and dextramer-negative fractions. The clonotype originates from a man younger than 35 who received the YFV17D yellow fever vaccine. This material consisted of CD4+ T cells sorted from PBMCs, taken 45 days after the yellow fever booster vaccination. Rearrangement joined TRBV7-6 to TRBJ2-3; 6 matching bases give a weak D call of TRBD2. CDR3 protein: CASSLQPRGTQYF. The sequenced DNA: TGTGCCAGCAGCCTCCAACCCCGGGGGACGCAGTATTTT.